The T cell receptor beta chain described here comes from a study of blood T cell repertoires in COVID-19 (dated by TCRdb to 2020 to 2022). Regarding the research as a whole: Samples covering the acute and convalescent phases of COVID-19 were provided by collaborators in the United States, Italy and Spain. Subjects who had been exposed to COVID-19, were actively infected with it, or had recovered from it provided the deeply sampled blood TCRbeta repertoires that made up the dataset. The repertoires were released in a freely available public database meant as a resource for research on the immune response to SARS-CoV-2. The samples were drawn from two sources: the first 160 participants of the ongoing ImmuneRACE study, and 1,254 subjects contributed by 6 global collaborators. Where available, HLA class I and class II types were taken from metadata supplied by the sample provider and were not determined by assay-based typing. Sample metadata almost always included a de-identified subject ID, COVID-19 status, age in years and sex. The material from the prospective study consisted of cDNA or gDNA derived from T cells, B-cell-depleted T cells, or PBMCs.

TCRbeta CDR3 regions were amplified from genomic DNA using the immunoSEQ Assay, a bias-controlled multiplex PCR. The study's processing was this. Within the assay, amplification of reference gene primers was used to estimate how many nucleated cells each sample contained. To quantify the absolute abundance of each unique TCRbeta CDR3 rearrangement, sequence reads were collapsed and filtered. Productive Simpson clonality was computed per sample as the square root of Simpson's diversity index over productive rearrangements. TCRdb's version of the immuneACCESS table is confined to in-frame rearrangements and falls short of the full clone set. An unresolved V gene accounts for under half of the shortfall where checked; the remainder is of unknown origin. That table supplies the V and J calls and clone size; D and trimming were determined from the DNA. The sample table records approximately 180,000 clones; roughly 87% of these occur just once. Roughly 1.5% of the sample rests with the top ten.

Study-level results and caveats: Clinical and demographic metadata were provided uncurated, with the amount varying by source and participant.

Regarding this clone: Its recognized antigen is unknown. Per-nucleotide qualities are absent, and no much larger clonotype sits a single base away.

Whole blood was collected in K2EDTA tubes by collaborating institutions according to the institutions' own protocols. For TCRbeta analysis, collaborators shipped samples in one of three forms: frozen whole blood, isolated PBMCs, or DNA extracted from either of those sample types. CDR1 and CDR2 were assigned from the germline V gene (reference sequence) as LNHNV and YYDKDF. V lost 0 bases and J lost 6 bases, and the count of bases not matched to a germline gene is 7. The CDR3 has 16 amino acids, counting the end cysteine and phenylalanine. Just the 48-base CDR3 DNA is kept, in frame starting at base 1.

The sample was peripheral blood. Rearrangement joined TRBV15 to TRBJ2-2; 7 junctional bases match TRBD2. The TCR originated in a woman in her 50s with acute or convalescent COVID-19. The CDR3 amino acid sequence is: CATSREGLRSAGELFF. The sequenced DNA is TGTGCCACCAGCAGAGAGGGACTAAGGAGTGCCGGGGAGCTGTTTTTT.